The source of this T cell receptor (beta chain) is a study of T cell repertoires in cytomegalovirus infection. About the study: The public TCR beta signatures pointed to both CMV infection and matching HLA type.

One entry per CDR3 protein, called by TCRdb with MiXCR from the reads. This sample has some 300,000 distinct CDR3 sequences, with roughly 9.3% found just once. This clonotype was seen ten or more times. Its antigen is not identified. The study, taken as a whole, reports: Dominating the ex vivo response were HLA-C-restricted CMV-specific TCR beta clonotypes. Of the TCR beta families, the public ones yielded a cumulative frequency that identified carriers of CMV plus the relevant HLA.

Sample: PBMCs. The clonotype was recovered from a human donor in good health (CMV status not recorded). Some clones in this sample may be carry-over from other donors' samples.

The CDR3 reads CASSFGSPYNEQFF. CDR3 sequence (DNA): TGCGCCAGCAGCTTCGGGTCGCCCTACAATGAGCAGTTCTTC. J is TRBJ2-1 and V is TRBV5-1; no reliable D call. The germline V gene has CDR1 SGHRS and CDR2 YFSETQ. The CDR3 spans 14 residues. Deletions cut 2 bases from V and 2 bases from J, with 8 bases between.